In this sample, the clone carrying this T cell receptor (beta chain) turned up many times. TCRdb re-called the RACE reads with MiXCR, one entry per CDR3 protein. The sample lists some 80,000 distinct CDR3 sequences; approximately 10% were seen once. The time point denotes: patch test 2, 6 weeks after DPC sensitization. Regarding treatment: therapeutic diphenylcyclopropenone sensitization with weekly scalp DPC. CDR3 length equals 13 residues. CDR1 and CDR2 (germline): SGHTA, FQGTGA. The junction had 4 bases not matched to a gene; V was cut back by 5 bases and J by 4 bases. This entry is derived from a study of human T cells and chemical hapten exposure.

The specimen was whole blood, collected in connection with sensitization to the hapten diphenylcyclopropenone (DPC). The chain employs TRBV7-3 and TRBJ2-5, with 7 nucleotides matching TRBD2. The sequence was obtained from a man aged 18 to 30 with alopecia areata. Some clones in this sample may be carry-over from other donors' samples. In DNA, the CDR3 is TGTGCCAGCAGCCCGGAGCGGGGAGAGACCCAGTACTTC. This encodes CASSPERGETQYF. Together with reference TRBV7-3 and TRBJ2-5, the CDR3 gives the full variable domain: GAGVSQTPSNKVTEKGKYVELRCDPISGHTALYWYRQSLGQGPEFLIYFQGTGAADDSGLPNDRFFAVRPEGSVSTLKIQRTERGDSAVYLCASSPERGETQYFGPGTRLLVL.